This passage covers 26 T cell receptor beta chains from one sample sequenced in a study of post-analysis software for immune sequencing data. Their recognized antigens are unknown. Study-level results: In patients, TRBV5-6, TRBV5-1 and TRBV20-1 belonged to 4 or 5 TRBV segments found more frequently than in controls.

Prepared TCR beta cDNA libraries contained unique molecular identifiers. MiXCR was run by TCRdb on the PCR reads, yielding one entry per CDR3 protein. The data contain roughly 600,000 distinct CDR3 sequences, 44% of them seen just once; the ten biggest clones take up 1.5% to 2%. The specimen was blood. Receptors were obtained from a girl aged 10 to 17 with multiple sclerosis.

CDR3 nucleotides: TGCAGCGTAGAGGGGGCTCACTCCTACGAGCAGTACTTC. Protein sequence: CSVEGAHSYEQYF. This chain joins TRBV29-1 and TRBJ2-7; the match to TRBD1 covers 7 bases. Germline CDR1 is SQVTM and CDR2 is ANQGSEA. The CDR3 is 13 residues long. V shed 6 bases, J shed 0 bases, and the junction held 5 bases outside the gene matches.

This clonotype was picked up a small number of times. CDR3 in DNA: TGCAGTGCTAGCGCGGCGTGGGACAATGAGCAGTACTTC. Translation gives CSASAAWDNEQYF. The genes are TRBV20-1 and TRBJ2-7, with a tentative D call TRBD1 (6 bases). There are 13 residues in the CDR3. The V end was cut by 3 bases, the J end by 7 bases, with 16 bases between. Per germline, CDR1 DFQATT and CDR2 SNEGSKA (reference sequence).

This chain connects TRBV12-3 or TRBV12-4 to TRBJ2-1; 7 bases are shared with TRBD1. V lost 4 bases to trimming and J lost 10 bases; unmatched junction nucleotides: 7. The CDR3 is made up of 13 amino acids. As DNA, the CDR3 is TGTGCCAGCAGTTCGGACAGGCGTGGAGAGCAGTTCTTC. Translating gives CASSSDRRGEQFF.

The chain combines TRBV7-2 with TRBJ1-2; possible D gene TRBD1, 5 bases. CDR3 size: 13 residues. Germline assignment: CDR1 SGHTA and CDR2 FQGNSA. Trimming shortened V by 8 bases and J by 1 base, and 11 bases separated the two germline ends. CDR3 loop: CASARALNYGYTF. The CDR3 DNA reads as TGTGCCAGCGCCAGGGCCCTTAACTATGGCTACACCTTC.

On this clonotype: Mismatch with germline at one junction end may stem from a read error. The V and J genes are TRBV12-3 or TRBV12-4 and TRBJ2-6; possible D gene TRBD1, 6 bases. CDR3 length equals 17 residues. CDR3 nucleotide sequence: TGTGCCAGCCGTTTCAGCTCCGCAGGGGCTGGGGCCAACGTCCTGACTTTC. It encodes CASRFSSAGAGANVLTF.

The rearrangement links TRBV2 to TRBJ2-7; TRBD1 is a possible D gene (6 bases). The V end was cut by 4 bases, the J end by 7 bases, with 20 bases between. This CDR3 spans 15 amino acids. Germline V gene data show CDR1 as SNHLY and CDR2 as FYNNEI. The CDR3 loop is CASSAGAQGYNEQYF. For the CDR3, the DNA is TGTGCCAGCAGTGCCGGTGCACAGGGCTACAATGAGCAGTACTTC.

This clonotype was seen a single time. The genes are TRBV12-3 or TRBV12-4 and TRBJ2-1, with D possibly TRBD2 on 6 matching bases. The CDR3 spans 20 residues. The germline V and J ends were trimmed by 6 bases and 5 bases, with 32 bases remaining between them. Here the CDR3 DNA reads TGTGCCAGCAGAATTCTTCCCTGGAGGGGCCAAGGGGAAACCAACAATGAGCAGTTCTTC. Encoded protein: CASRILPWRGQGETNNEQFF.

This chain links TRBV29-1 with TRBJ1-1; TRBD1 might be the D (5 bases). Deletions cut 7 bases from V and 4 bases from J, with 13 bases between. CDR1 SQVTM and CDR2 ANQGSEA come from the germline V gene. The CDR3 is 12 amino acids. The CDR3 DNA reads as TGCAGCGCCCAGGGTGTCAGCACTGAAGCTTTCTTT. This translates into CSAQGVSTEAFF. The full variable domain, with the rest looked up from reference TRBV29-1 and TRBJ1-1, is SAVISQKPSRDICQRGTSLTIQCQVDSQVTMMFWYRQQPGQSLTLIATANQGSEATYESGFVIDKFPISRPNLTFSTLTVSNMSPEDSSIYLCSAQGVSTEAFFGQGTRLTVV.

This clonotype showed up just a few times. V gene TRBV29-1 combines with J gene TRBJ1-3, with 8 nucleotides matching TRBD1. Germline V gene data show CDR1 as SQVTM and CDR2 as ANQGSEA. This CDR3 is built from 14 residues. After removal of 6 bases from V and 2 bases from J, the junction contained 6 bases not matched to a gene. The CDR3 spells CSVGSTGAGNTIYF. The DNA of the CDR3 is TGCAGCGTGGGATCGACAGGGGCTGGAAACACCATATATTTT.

The genes are TRBV5-1 and TRBJ1-2, with D possibly matching TRBD1 (5 bases). Trimming removed 0 bases at V and 8 bases at J, with 11 bases between. The CDR3 covers 13 residues. Looked up from germline, CDR1 is SGHRS and CDR2 is YFSETQ. The CDR3 coding sequence is TGCGCCAGCAGCTTGGAAGCTCGGACAGGCTACACCTTC. Translating it yields CASSLEARTGYTF.

The CDR3 loop reads CAISASHDPTSTDTQYF. In DNA, the CDR3 is TGTGCCATCAGTGCAAGCCACGACCCCACTAGCACAGATACGCAGTATTTT. The chain combines TRBV10-3 with TRBJ2-3, with D hard to call. The V and J ends lost 4 bases and 0 bases respectively, with 17 bases between them. The CDR3 runs to 17 residues. In germline, CDR1 is ENHRY, CDR2 SYGVKD.

The V and J genes are TRBV7-8 and TRBJ2-6; no clear D gene. The V gene lost 5 bases and the J gene lost 0 bases, with 26 bases spanning the gap. The germline gives CDR1 SGHVS, CDR2 FQNEAQ. This CDR3 comprises 21 residues. CDR3 protein: CASSHLGRGYLTPSGANVLTF. CDR3 DNA sequence: TGTGCCAGCAGCCACCTTGGGCGCGGCTACCTCACCCCCTCTGGGGCCAACGTCCTGACTTTC.

This clonotype was seen just once. V gene TRBV5-5 combines with J gene TRBJ2-7; 9 bases agree with TRBD1. Germline trimming cut 4 bases from V and 6 bases from J; bases unmatched to any gene: 14. The CDR3 is 16 residues long. Germline V gene lookup returns CDR1 SGHKS and CDR2 YYEKEE (reference sequence). In nucleotides, the CDR3 is TGTGCCAGCAGCGATGCCACGGGGACAGGGCTCGTCGAGCAGTACTTC. It translates to CASSDATGTGLVEQYF. Drawing the rest from reference TRBV5-5 and TRBJ2-7, the complete variable domain is DAGVTQSPTHLIKTRGQQVTLRCSPISGHKSVSWYQQVLGQGPQFIFQYYEKEERGRGNFPDRFSARQFPNYSSELNVNALLLGDSALYLCASSDATGTGLVEQYFGPGTRLTVT.

The V gene is TRBV5-1, the J gene TRBJ1-1, with D maybe TRBD1 (5 bases). V lost 1 base and J lost 4, with 14 bases in between. Germline CDR1 SGHRS, CDR2 YFSETQ. CDR3 length: 15 amino acids. The CDR3 DNA follows: TGCGCCAGCAGCTTGTGGGACCCGAGGAGCACTGAAGCTTTCTTT. It specifies CASSLWDPRSTEAFF.

The chain combines TRBV20-1 with TRBJ1-5; tentative D call: TRBD1 (5 bases). This CDR3 is built from 14 residues. Germline V CDR1 and CDR2: DFQATT, SNEGSKA (reference sequence). The germline V and J ends were trimmed by 3 bases and 2 bases, with 11 bases remaining between them. The CDR3 loop reads CSASSGYGNQPQHF. The CDR3 nucleotides read TGCAGTGCTAGTTCAGGGTACGGCAATCAGCCCCAGCATTTT.

As to this clonotype: One junction end disagrees with the germline gene, perhaps due to a read error. The CDR3 coding sequence is TGTGCCAGCAACCAAGGCCTTAGGGGGCAGAACTATGGCTACACCTTC. Translated: CASNQGLRGQNYGYTF. The V gene is TRBV3-1, the J gene TRBJ1-2; TRBD1 aligns across 7 bases. Germline CDR1 reads LGHDT; CDR2 reads YNNKEL (reference sequence). CDR3 length: 16 residues.

The chain recombines TRBV5-1 with TRBJ2-6; D uncertain. This CDR3 is built from 18 residues. The ends were cut back, 4 bases at V and 0 bases at J, with 17 bases in the middle. Per germline, CDR1 SGHRS and CDR2 YFSETQ. CDR3 bases: TGCGCCAGCAGCGTAACCCCTAGGGTCCTCTCTGGGGCCAACGTCCTGACTTTC. This gives the protein CASSVTPRVLSGANVLTF.

This chain connects TRBV5-5 to TRBJ1-1; D possibly corresponds to TRBD1 (5 bases). Germline V gives CDR1 SGHKS, CDR2 YYEKEE (reference sequence). V lost 5 bases, J lost 1 base, and 18 bases lay in between. The CDR3 spans 16 residues. This CDR3 reads CASSRAAGTGNTEAFF. In DNA form, the CDR3 reads TGTGCCAGCAGTCGAGCCGCGGGGACGGGGAACACTGAAGCTTTCTTT.

This clonotype appeared a few times. The rearrangement uses TRBV3-1 and TRBJ2-1; a possible D gene is TRBD2 (6 bases). The CDR3 extends over 14 amino acids. Trimming left V 6 bases short and J 5 bases short, with 14 bases between. Germline assignment: CDR1 LGHDT and CDR2 YNNKEL (reference sequence). The CDR3 reads CASRGAGSNNEQFF. The CDR3 region has the DNA TGTGCCAGCAGGGGAGCGGGTTCCAACAATGAGCAGTTCTTC.

This clonotype was found a few times. The chain couples TRBV10-3 to TRBJ1-1, with a possible D match to TRBD1 (6 bases). In germline, CDR1 is ENHRY, CDR2 SYGVKD. V was cut by 1 base and J by 2 bases, with 11 bases left in between. The CDR3 contains 15 residues. The CDR3: CAISEFGTFNTEAFF. For the CDR3, the DNA is TGTGCCATCAGTGAGTTCGGGACATTCAACACTGAAGCTTTCTTT.

With respect to this clonotype: The junction departs from the called germline gene at one end, perhaps through a read error. The rearrangement uses TRBV12-3 or TRBV12-4 and TRBJ2-1; D possibly corresponds to TRBD1 (6 bases). This CDR3 has 15 amino acids. The DNA of the CDR3 is TGTGCCAGCAACATCCGGGACAAAACCTACAATGAGCGGTTCTTC. Residues: CASNIRDKTYNERFF.

This clonotype was counted only a few times. The chain joins TRBV11-1 to TRBJ2-5; unclear D gene. Between the trimmed V and J ends, which lost 2 bases and 5 bases, there was a span of 18 bases. Germline V gene lookup returns CDR1 SGHAT and CDR2 FQDESV (reference sequence). The CDR3 is made up of 16 amino acids. The CDR3 spells CASSLSISATAETQYF. CDR3 sequence (DNA): TGTGCCAGCAGCTTATCCATCTCGGCTACGGCGGAGACCCAGTACTTC. The whole variable domain, filled in from reference TRBV11-1 and TRBJ2-5, reads EAEVAQSPRYKITEKSQAVAFWCDPISGHATLYWYRQILGQGPELLVQFQDESVVDDSQLPKDRFSAERLKGVDSTLKIQPAELGDSAMYLCASSLSISATAETQYFGPGTRLLVL.

Only one count was recorded for this clonotype. This chain connects TRBV5-1 to TRBJ2-5, with TRBD2 matching over 9 bases. With 2 bases clipped from V and 5 bases from J, the junction kept 7 bases outside the gene matches. This CDR3 region has 15 residues. CDR1 and CDR2 (germline): SGHRS, YFSETQ. DNA for the CDR3: TGCGCCAGCAGCTTACGCGGGGGGGCCCCGGAGACCCAGTACTTC. Its translation is CASSLRGGAPETQYF. Full variable domain (remainder filled in from reference TRBV5-1 and TRBJ2-5): KAGVTQTPRYLIKTRGQQVTLSCSPISGHRSVSWYQQTPGQGLQFLFEYFSETQRNKGNFPGRFSGRQFSNSRSEMNVSTLELGDSALYLCASSLRGGAPETQYFGPGTRLLVL.

This clonotype was detected a few times. This chain links TRBV30 with TRBJ2-5; D unclear. The CDR3 has 11 residues. Germline V CDR1 and CDR2: GTSNPN, SVGIG (reference sequence). V was trimmed by 2 bases and J by 7 bases, leaving 8 bases between them. CDR3 region: CAWSSLGTQYF. The CDR3 DNA follows: TGTGCCTGGAGTTCCTTGGGGACCCAGTACTTC.

The chain employs TRBV7-3 and TRBJ2-3, with no clear D. Trimming stripped 5 bases from V and 5 bases from J, with 8 bases between. The CDR3 sequence is 12 residues long. CDR1 SGHTA and CDR2 FQGTGA come from the germline V gene. CDR3 DNA: TGTGCCAGCAGCAACCCAGGAGATACGCAGTATTTT. Amino acids: CASSNPGDTQYF. Looking up the rest from reference TRBV7-3 and TRBJ2-3 gives the full variable domain: GAGVSQTPSNKVTEKGKYVELRCDPISGHTALYWYRQSLGQGPEFLIYFQGTGAADDSGLPNDRFFAVRPEGSVSTLKIQRTERGDSAVYLCASSNPGDTQYFGPGTRLTVL.

V usage is TRBV12-3 or TRBV12-4 and J usage is TRBJ1-4; D is unresolved. Trimming left V 3 bases short and J 8 bases short, with 10 bases between. The CDR3 sequence is 13 residues long. CDR3 residues: CASSFRLGEKLFF. The CDR3 bases are TGTGCCAGCAGTTTCAGGCTTGGAGAAAAACTGTTTTTT.